This TCR beta chain is drawn from a study of T cell changes during pregnancy in multiple sclerosis. Germline V gene sequence: CDR1 SGHDN, CDR2 FVKESK. The CDR3 consists of 15 residues. V was pared by 4 bases and J by 0 bases, with 2 bases of the junction left unmatched. The repertoire was sequenced with immunoSEQ multiplex PCR; TCRdb's copy has only in-frame clones and lacks some. The table shows some 60,000 clones, with 87% occurring only once. The sequence came from a human donor whose cells served as feeder cells for cultures in a pregnancy study. Material: peripheral blood from another person, used as feeder cells. This chain connects TRBV14 to TRBJ2-7, with 11 positions matching TRBD2. The CDR3 spells CASSRSGGDSYEQYF. Written as DNA, the CDR3 is TGTGCCAGCAGCCGTAGCGGGGGGGACTCCTACGAGCAGTACTTC.